Shown below are 2 T cell receptor beta chains from a single sample sequenced in a study of T cells in Graves' hyperthyroidism and ophthalmopathy (dated by TCRdb to about 2019). The library was made by multiplex PCR. Sequencer: Illumina HiSeq 2000. Amplification of TCR beta CDR3 regions was carried out from RNA transcripts. The TCR CDR3 was subjected to a first round of RT-PCR using the HTBI primer set and the Qiagen OneStep RT-PCR kit. TCRdb reworked the public reads: Q25 trimming with fastp, MiXCR clone assembly, productive beta chains retained. Every CDR3 protein is listed once, alongside the most common genes and DNA of its rows. A total of nearly 600,000 distinct CDR3 sequences appear in this sample, 14% of them only once. The ten most abundant clones make up roughly 6.9% of the sample. Sequencing was done on a sample of blood. These receptors came from a woman under 30 with Graves' ophthalmopathy.

The sample holds many counts of this clonotype. V and J are TRBV18 and TRBJ2-7; a possible D gene is TRBD1 (6 bases). V lost 2 bases, J lost 5 bases, and 13 bases lay in between. Per germline, CDR1 KGHSH and CDR2 LQKENI. This CDR3 is built from 14 residues. CDR3 sequence: CASSPMARGDEQYF. DNA of the CDR3: TGTGCCAGCTCACCAATGGCCAGGGGAGACGAGCAGTACTTC.

The chain joins TRBV4-1 to TRBJ2-1, with D perhaps TRBD2 (5 bases). Between the trimmed V and J ends, which lost 0 bases and 1 base, there was a span of 7 bases. Germline CDR1 is MGHRA and CDR2 is YSYEKL. This CDR3 region has 15 residues. This CDR3 reads CASSQDAGSYNEQFF. CDR3 nucleotide sequence: TGCGCCAGCAGCCAAGATGCGGGTTCCTACAATGAGCAGTTCTTC.